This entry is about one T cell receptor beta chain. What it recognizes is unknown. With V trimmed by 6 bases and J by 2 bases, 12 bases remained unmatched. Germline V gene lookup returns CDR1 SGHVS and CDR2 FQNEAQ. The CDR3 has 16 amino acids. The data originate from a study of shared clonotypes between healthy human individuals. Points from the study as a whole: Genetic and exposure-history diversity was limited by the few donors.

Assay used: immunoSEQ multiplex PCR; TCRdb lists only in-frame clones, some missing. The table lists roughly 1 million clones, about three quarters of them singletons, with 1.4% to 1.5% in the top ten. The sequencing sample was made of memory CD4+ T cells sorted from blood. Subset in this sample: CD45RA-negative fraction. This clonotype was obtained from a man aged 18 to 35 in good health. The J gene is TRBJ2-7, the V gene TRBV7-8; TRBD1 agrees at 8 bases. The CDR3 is CASSSTRTGSTYEQYF. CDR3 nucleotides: TGTGCCAGCAGTTCAACCCGGACAGGGTCAACCTACGAGCAGTACTTC.